Each of the 28 T cell receptor beta chains below was sequenced from the same sample in a study of blood T cells in healthy people across ages. Alongside a J-beta primer mix, a sample-barcoded 5' primer served in a second PCR lasting roughly 7 to 11 cycles. TCRdb re-analysed the 5' RACE reads in MiXCR, keeping a single row per CDR3 protein. The sample lists about 1,000,000 distinct CDR3 sequences, more than 40% occurring once. The sample comprised blood. The receptors were sampled from a woman in her sixties in good health.

This chain connects TRBV11-3 to TRBJ2-7, with D uncertain. Germline V gene lookup returns CDR1 SGHNT and CDR2 YENEEA. The CDR3 has 13 amino acids. Trimming removed 0 bases from V and 6 bases from J, with 9 bases in between. Written as DNA, the CDR3 is TGTGCCAGCAGCTTAGATGTGGGTAGCGAGCAGTACTTC. This encodes CASSLDVGSEQYF.

V is TRBV7-2 and J is TRBJ2-1; 8 bases agree with TRBD2. Trimming at V came to 6 bases and at J to 6 bases, leaving 10 bases not matched to a gene. The CDR3 has 15 residues. Looked up from germline, CDR1 is SGHTA and CDR2 is FQGNSA. The CDR3 sequence: CASSQAGTRINEQFF. The CDR3 DNA follows: TGTGCCAGCAGTCAAGCCGGGACTAGGATCAATGAGCAGTTCTTC.

The rearrangement links TRBV7-9 to TRBJ2-1, with TRBD2 identical over 8 bases. This CDR3 has 15 residues. J lost 9 bases, V lost 2 bases, and 9 bases had no gene match. Germline CDR1 is SEHNR and CDR2 is FQNEAQ (reference sequence). The CDR3 spells CASSLNPGLAGEQFF. Here the CDR3 DNA reads TGTGCCAGCAGCTTAAATCCCGGACTAGCTGGTGAGCAGTTCTTC.

This clonotype was detected only a few times. The chain has TRBV5-1 and TRBJ2-7; the match to TRBD2 covers 10 bases. The ends lost 0 bases at V and 5 bases at J; junction bases unmatched: 8. The V gene's germline CDR1 is SGHRS and CDR2 YFSETQ. The CDR3 runs 16 residues. In nucleotides, the CDR3 is TGCGCCAGCAGCTTGGAAGGAGGACTAGCGGTCGACGAGCAGTACTTC. Its translation: CASSLEGGLAVDEQYF.

This clonotype was recorded a few times. J is TRBJ2-7 and V is TRBV29-1; 9 bases line up with TRBD1. J was trimmed by 0 bases and V by 6 bases; bases with no gene match: 12. Germline V lookup: CDR1 SQVTM, CDR2 ANQGSEA. There are 16 residues in the CDR3. The CDR3 loop reads CSVGGARDRDSYEQYF. The CDR3 region has the DNA TGCAGCGTGGGGGGGGCCCGGGACAGGGACTCCTACGAGCAGTACTTC.

In its sample, this clonotype was seen a few times. The genes are TRBV12-3 or TRBV12-4 and TRBJ1-5; 7 bases fit TRBD1. The CDR3 has 14 residues. The trim removed 6 bases at V and 5 bases at J, leaving 7 bases unmatched. For the CDR3, the DNA is TGTGCCAGCAGACGGGGACAGTGGGATCAGCCCCAGCATTTT. This translates into CASRRGQWDQPQHF.

The sample holds a few counts of this clonotype. The rearrangement uses TRBV7-8 and TRBJ2-5; 8 nucleotides match TRBD1. J gave up 1 base and V 5 bases, and 3 bases lay outside the gene matches. The CDR3 has 14 amino acids. Germline CDR1 reads SGHVS; CDR2 reads FQNEAQ. DNA for the CDR3: TGTGCCAGCAGCCAACAGGGGGTCCAAGAGACCCAGTACTTC. Translating it yields CASSQQGVQETQYF.

As concerns this clonotype: The junction and the germline gene differ at one end; a read error may be behind it. The chain recombines TRBV29-1 with TRBJ2-7; 10 bases are a match to TRBD2. Germline lookup yields CDR1 SQVTM and CDR2 ANQGSEA. The CDR3 loop spans 13 amino acids. CDR3 loop: CSAELAGWYEQYF. DNA of the CDR3: TGCAGCGCTGAACTAGCGGGATGGTACGAGCAGTACTTC.

This clonotype was counted only a few times. CDR3 region: CASSQTADTLHF. CDR3 sequence (DNA): TGTGCCAGCAGCCAGACAGCGGACACCCTCCACTTT. The chain joins TRBV11-2 to TRBJ1-6; D is possibly TRBD1 (5 bases). The germline V gene has CDR1 SGHAT and CDR2 FQNNGV. V shed 5 bases and J shed 14 bases, with 13 bases lying between them. The CDR3 spans 12 residues.

The V call is TRBV5-6, the J call TRBJ2-5; D not resolved. There are 15 residues in the CDR3. Trimming removed 2 bases from V and 0 bases from J, with 11 bases in between. CDR1 is SGHDT, CDR2 YYEEEE, per germline. The CDR3 nucleotides read TGTGCCAGCAGCTTAGGGTTGACCAACCAAGAGACCCAGTACTTC. Translation: CASSLGLTNQETQYF. The full variable domain, in which reference TRBV5-6 and TRBJ2-5 provide the parts outside the CDR3, is DAGVTQSPTHLIKTRGQQVTLRCSPKSGHDTVSWYQQALGQGPQFIFQYYEEEERQRGNFPDRFSGHQFPNYSSELNVNALLLGDSALYLCASSLGLTNQETQYFGPGTRLLVL.

This chain uses TRBV10-3 with TRBJ2-3, with 15 bases lining up with TRBD2. Looked up from germline, CDR1 is ENHRY and CDR2 is SYGVKD. Unmatched junction bases numbered 4, after V lost 6 bases and J lost 3 bases. This CDR3 spans 16 amino acids. CDR3 amino acids: CAIRGTSGGRTDTQYF. CDR3 nucleotides: TGTGCCATCAGGGGGACTAGCGGGGGGAGAACAGATACGCAGTATTTT.

The V gene is TRBV2, the J gene TRBJ2-5; 8 nucleotides match TRBD1. The J call may be incorrect, as the DNA end agrees better with TRBJ2-7. The length of the CDR3 is 14 residues. Per germline, CDR1 SNHLY and CDR2 FYNNEI. As DNA, the CDR3 is TGTGCCAGCAGCACTGCCCGGACAGGGTACGAGCAGTACTTC. Its protein product is CASSTARTGYEQYF.

This clonotype was counted only a few times. This may stem from a read error, because a much larger clone lies one nucleotide away. The rearrangement joins TRBV4-2 to TRBJ1-6; unclear D gene. The CDR3 consists of 15 residues. CDR1 and CDR2 (germline): LGHNA, YNFKEQ. The CDR3: CASSQDRQYNSPPHF. The DNA for the CDR3 is TGTGCCAGCAGCCAAGATCGTCAGTATAATTCACCCCCCCACTTT.

This clonotype occurred a few times. This chain uses TRBV7-3 with TRBJ2-3; no clear D. The germline V gene encodes CDR1 SGHTA and CDR2 FQGTGA. The V and J ends lost 0 bases and 2 bases respectively, with 6 bases between them. The CDR3 runs 14 residues. CDR3 sequence reads: CASSLTLNTDTQYF. The CDR3 DNA follows: TGTGCCAGCAGCTTAACGCTCAACACAGATACGCAGTATTTT.

The chain recombines TRBV2 with TRBJ1-1; D is possibly TRBD1 (6 bases). The CDR3 is 13 residues long. In germline, CDR1 is SNHLY, CDR2 FYNNEI. The V and J ends lost 8 bases and 5 bases respectively, with 15 bases between them. The CDR3 region has the DNA TGTGCCAGCGGATCCTACAGGGCAACTGAAGCTTTCTTT. This translates into CASGSYRATEAFF. Full variable domain (remainder filled in from reference TRBV2 and TRBJ1-1): EPEVTQTPSHQVTQMGQEVILRCVPISNHLYFYWYRQILGQKVEFLVSFYNNEISEKSEIFDDQFSVERPDGSNFTLKIRSTKLEDSAMYFCASGSYRATEAFFGQGTRLTVV.

The V gene is TRBV5-1, the J gene TRBJ1-5; D is uncertain. CDR3 length: 13 residues. The germline V and J ends were trimmed by 0 bases and 7 bases, with 8 bases remaining between them. Per the germline V gene, CDR1 is SGHRS and CDR2 is YFSETQ. The CDR3 here is CASSLDWKQPQHF. The CDR3 region has the DNA TGCGCCAGCAGCTTGGACTGGAAACAGCCCCAGCATTTT.

This chain joins TRBV20-1 and TRBJ2-5, with a weak D call TRBD2 (5 bases). Trimming shortened V by 6 bases and J by 0 bases, and 20 bases separated the two germline ends. This CDR3 is 16 amino acids long. The germline V gene has CDR1 DFQATT and CDR2 SNEGSKA (reference sequence). CDR3 amino acids: CSATGSGIGNQETQYF. CDR3 nucleotides: TGCAGTGCAACGGGCTCGGGGATAGGGAACCAAGAGACCCAGTACTTC.

V and J are TRBV2 and TRBJ2-5; 14 bases line up with TRBD2. V shed 7 bases and J 4 bases; nucleotides not matched to a gene: 5. The CDR3 sequence is 15 residues long. In germline, CDR1 is SNHLY, CDR2 FYNNEI. The CDR3, as DNA: TGTGCCAGCAAGGGACTAGCGGGAGTCGGAGAGACCCAGTACTTC. As protein: CASKGLAGVGETQYF.

There are many counts of this clonotype. The rearrangement uses TRBV7-6 and TRBJ2-7; tentative D call: TRBD1 (8 bases). This CDR3 region has 15 residues. V lost 3 bases to trimming and J lost 4 bases, with 16 bases between them. CDR1 and CDR2 from the germline V gene are SGHVS and FNYEAQ. CDR3 protein: CASSFGNRGGYEQYF. The CDR3 DNA reads TGTGCCAGCAGCTTTGGGAACAGGGGGGGTTACGAGCAGTACTTC.

The chain links TRBV6-1 to TRBJ2-5; D is unresolved. The CDR3 runs 14 residues. V lost 2 bases to trimming and J lost 2 bases, with 9 bases between them. CDR1 MNHNS and CDR2 SASEGT come from the germline V gene. As DNA, the CDR3 is TGTGCCAGCAGTGAAAGAAGGCAACAAGAGACCCAGTACTTC. Its translation is CASSERRQQETQYF.

This chain joins TRBV5-1 and TRBJ2-5, with TRBD2 matching over 8 bases. The germline V gene has CDR1 SGHRS and CDR2 YFSETQ. Unmatched junction bases numbered 6, after V lost 0 bases and J lost 2 bases. The CDR3 runs 16 residues. The CDR3 DNA is TGCGCCAGCAGCTTGGGGGCGGGAGGCCCTCAAGAGACCCAGTACTTC. Translated: CASSLGAGGPQETQYF.

The rearrangement uses TRBV9 and TRBJ2-3; TRBD2 is a possible D gene (5 bases). The CDR3 consists of 17 residues. The V end lost 0 bases, the J end lost 2 bases, and 16 bases lay between the germline ends. Per germline, CDR1 SGDLS and CDR2 YYNGEE. The CDR3 DNA reads as TGTGCCAGCAGCGTAGGGAGGAGTAGCGTCCTCACAGATACGCAGTATTTT. It encodes CASSVGRSSVLTDTQYF. The full variable domain, its missing parts supplied by reference TRBV9 and TRBJ2-3, is DSGVTQTPKHLITATGQRVTLRCSPRSGDLSVYWYQQSLDQGLQFLIQYYNGEERAKGNILERFSAQQFPDLHSELNLSSLELGDSALYFCASSVGRSSVLTDTQYFGPGTRLTVL.

This clonotype was found a few times. The rearrangement links TRBV27 to TRBJ2-5; D call uncertain. CDR1 MNHEY and CDR2 SMNVEV come from the germline V gene (reference sequence). This CDR3 spans 15 amino acids. Trimming stripped 2 bases from V and 0 bases from J, with 10 bases between. CDR3 nucleotide sequence: TGTGCCAGCAGTTTACGTTGGCACTACCAAGAGACCCAGTACTTC. Translation: CASSLRWHYQETQYF.

Concerning this clonotype itself: An end of the junction does not agree with germline; a read error may underlie this. The chain is built from TRBV7-9 and TRBJ2-7, with D perhaps TRBD2 (5 bases). Germline assignment: CDR1 SEHNR and CDR2 FQNEAQ (reference sequence). This CDR3 comprises 13 residues. CDR3 loop: CACSHGGAYEQYF. CDR3 DNA sequence: TGTGCCTGCAGCCACGGAGGAGCCTACGAGCAGTACTTC. Full variable domain (remainder filled in from reference TRBV7-9 and TRBJ2-7): DTGVSQNPRHKITKRGQNVTFRCDPISEHNRLYWYRQTLGQGPEFLTYFQNEAQLEKSRLLSDRFSAERPKGSFSTLEIQRTEQGDSAMYLCACSHGGAYEQYFGPGTRLTVT.

This clonotype was observed a few times. V gene TRBV5-1 combines with J gene TRBJ1-2; D uncertain. The germline V gene has CDR1 SGHRS and CDR2 YFSETQ. The CDR3 is made up of 13 amino acids. V was pared by 3 bases and J by 2 bases, with 8 bases between. In DNA form, the CDR3 reads TGCGCCAGCAGCTCTACTCTGAACTATGGCTACACCTTC. Protein sequence: CASSSTLNYGYTF.

The rearrangement joins TRBV28 to TRBJ2-3, with 11 bases that match TRBD2. J gave up 4 bases and V 6 bases, and 6 bases lay outside the gene matches. The CDR3 totals 15 residues. Per the germline V gene, CDR1 is MDHEN and CDR2 is SYDVKM. In nucleotides, the CDR3 is TGTGCCAGCAGGTCTAGCGGGAGGACGGCAGATACGCAGTATTTT. Its protein is CASRSSGRTADTQYF.

This clonotype showed up just a few times. This rearrangement joins TRBV10-2 to TRBJ2-3, with 8 nucleotides matching TRBD1. The CDR3 has 17 residues. CDR1 and CDR2 from the germline V gene are WSHSY and SAAADI. With V trimmed by 5 bases and J by 1 base, 11 bases remained unmatched. The CDR3 DNA follows: TGCGCCAGCAGTCTCTCCCTCGACAGGGGCGGCACAGATACGCAGTATTTT. Amino acid sequence: CASSLSLDRGGTDTQYF.

The V and J genes are TRBV27 and TRBJ2-7; D unresolved. The germline CDR1 and CDR2 sequences are MNHEY and SMNVEV (reference sequence). This CDR3 spans 12 amino acids. With 5 bases removed from V and 3 bases from J, the gap between germline ends came to 8 bases. This CDR3 is CASSRSIYEQYF. The CDR3 DNA reads as TGTGCCAGCAGTCGATCTATCTACGAGCAGTACTTC.